These 19 T cell receptor beta chains were sequenced from one sample in a study of T cell responses to AZD1222 COVID-19 vaccine. Repertoires were generated with immunoSEQ multiplex PCR, while TCRdb's copy carries only in-frame clones and drops some. Of 90,000 or so clones in the sample, over 80% are singletons; the top ten hold roughly 16%. Material: peripheral blood, obtained on day 0 of AZD1222 vaccination. The receptors derive from an adult in good health.

The chain combines TRBV24-1 with TRBJ1-5; weak D call: TRBD1 (5 bases). This CDR3 spans 13 amino acids. The V end lost 7 bases, the J end lost 2 bases, and 8 bases lay between the germline ends. CDR1 KGHDR and CDR2 SFDVKD come from the germline V gene. The CDR3 reads CATRPGGNQPQHF. For the CDR3, the DNA is TGTGCCACCAGACCGGGGGGCAATCAGCCCCAGCATTTT.

This clone was counted a single time. V gene TRBV11-3 combines with J gene TRBJ2-3; 10 positions agree with TRBD2. This CDR3 contains 13 residues. Germline CDR1 is SGHNT and CDR2 is YENEEA. The CDR3 DNA sequence: TGTGCATCCGGGACTAGCGGCACAGATACGCAGTATTTT. This gives the protein CASGTSGTDTQYF.

The chain uses TRBV11-2 and TRBJ2-7; D might be TRBD1 or TRBD2, each matching 5 bases. Trimming left V 5 bases short and J 8 bases short, with 19 bases between. Germline V gene data show CDR1 as SGHAT and CDR2 as FQNNGV. The CDR3 length is 14 residues. The CDR3 DNA reads as TGTGCCAGCAGCCCAACAACGGGACCTATCCAGCAGTACTTC. As protein: CASSPTTGPIQQYF.

This clone was seen only a few times. The rearrangement joins TRBV6-5 to TRBJ2-1; 12 bases map to TRBD2. Germline trimming cut 7 bases from V and 7 bases from J; bases unmatched to any gene: 8. This CDR3 contains 15 residues. Per the germline V gene, CDR1 is MNHEY and CDR2 is SVGAGI. CDR3 nucleotide sequence: TGTGCCAGCATGCTTCCGACTAGCGGGAGTAATGAGCAGTTCTTC. Translation gives CASMLPTSGSNEQFF.

V and J are TRBV5-5 and TRBJ1-5, with 11 bases fitting TRBD1. The germline CDR1 and CDR2 sequences are SGHKS and YYEKEE (reference sequence). The CDR3 is made up of 15 amino acids. After removal of 1 base from V and 5 bases from J, the junction contained 2 bases not matched to a gene. The CDR3 here is CASSLRGQGDQPQHF. Here the CDR3 DNA reads TGTGCCAGCAGCTTGAGGGGACAGGGGGATCAGCCCCAGCATTTT.

This sequence joins TRBV25-1 and TRBJ2-1; D uncertain. Between the trimmed V and J ends, which lost 8 bases and 7 bases, there was a span of 24 bases. The CDR3 runs to 16 residues. Germline loops: CDR1 MGHDK, CDR2 SYGVNS. The CDR3 DNA is TGTGCCAGCGCCCGGCCCCGTTACGAGGAAGTTAATGAGCAGTTCTTC. Its translation is CASARPRYEEVNEQFF.

V gene TRBV6-4 combines with J gene TRBJ2-1; 11 nucleotides match TRBD2. V lost 2 bases to trimming and J lost 7 bases; unmatched junction nucleotides: 4. The CDR3 has 15 residues. From germline, CDR1 is MRHNA and CDR2 SNTAGT. This CDR3 reads CASSDGLAGGNEQFF. For the CDR3, the DNA is TGTGCCAGCAGTGACGGTTTAGCGGGAGGGAATGAGCAGTTCTTC.

J is TRBJ2-7 and V is TRBV27; 12 bases map to TRBD2. The V gene's germline CDR1 is MNHEY and CDR2 SMNVEV (reference sequence). The CDR3 sequence is 16 residues long. Losses at the gene ends were 6 bases for V and 3 bases for J; bases not matched to a gene: 9. CDR3 sequence reads: CASRTILTSGSYEQYF. DNA for the CDR3: TGTGCCAGCAGAACGATCTTGACTAGCGGGAGCTACGAGCAGTACTTC.

This clone was found a few times. This chain connects TRBV9 to TRBJ2-2; no definite D call. Trimming shortened V by 0 bases and J by 8 bases, and 5 bases separated the two germline ends. The CDR3 has 12 amino acids. Germline loops: CDR1 SGDLS, CDR2 YYNGEE. The CDR3 DNA is TGTGCCAGCAGCGTAGGGTGGGGGGAGCTGTTTTTT. Translated, it gives CASSVGWGELFF. Looking up the rest from reference TRBV9 and TRBJ2-2 gives the full variable domain: DSGVTQTPKHLITATGQRVTLRCSPRSGDLSVYWYQQSLDQGLQFLIQYYNGEERAKGNILERFSAQQFPDLHSELNLSSLELGDSALYFCASSVGWGELFFGEGSRLTVL.

The CDR3 bases are TGTGCCAGCAGTGAACTGGCTCTCACCCAGTTCTTC. It translates to CASSELALTQFF. This chain links TRBV2 with TRBJ2-1, with no clear D. Germline assignment: CDR1 SNHLY and CDR2 FYNNEI. The CDR3 runs to 12 residues. V lost 2 bases and J 13 bases, leaving 12 bases between the germline ends.

V gene TRBV6-2 or TRBV6-3 combines with J gene TRBJ1-2, with a possible D match to TRBD1 (5 bases). The germline V and J ends were trimmed by 4 bases and 6 bases, with 12 bases remaining between them. Per the germline V gene, CDR1 is MNHEY and CDR2 is SVGEGT. There are 13 residues in the CDR3. This CDR3 is CASSSKDTHGYTF. CDR3 coding DNA: TGTGCCAGCAGTTCCAAGGACACCCATGGCTACACCTTC.

V usage is TRBV11-2 and J usage is TRBJ1-2; D not certain. Trimming shortened V by 1 base and J by 2 bases, and 11 bases separated the two germline ends. The CDR3 is 15 amino acids. Germline loops: CDR1 SGHAT, CDR2 FQNNGV. The CDR3 loop is CASSLVAGSNYGYTF. CDR3 DNA: TGTGCCAGCAGCTTAGTGGCCGGAAGCAACTATGGCTACACCTTC. Drawing the rest from reference TRBV11-2 and TRBJ1-2, the complete variable domain is EAGVAQSPRYKIIEKRQSVAFWCNPISGHATLYWYQQILGQGPKLLIQFQNNGVVDDSQLPKDRFSAERLKGVDSTLKIQPAKLEDSAVYLCASSLVAGSNYGYTFGSGTRLTVV.

This clone was recorded many times. The chain carries TRBV19 and TRBJ1-2; the match to TRBD1 covers 7 bases. CDR3 length: 14 residues. CDR1 is LNHDA, CDR2 SQIVND, per germline (reference sequence). Unmatched junction bases numbered 8, after V lost 3 bases and J lost 7 bases. The DNA for the CDR3 is TGTGCCAGTAGTATTGGGTGGGGACAGAGTGGCTACACCTTC. Translated, it gives CASSIGWGQSGYTF.

The chain employs TRBV2 and TRBJ2-5; D possibly corresponds to TRBD2 (6 bases). Deletions cut 5 bases from V and 4 bases from J, with 11 bases between. Germline CDR1 is SNHLY and CDR2 is FYNNEI. The CDR3 consists of 13 residues. The chain's CDR3 is CASSFRGGETQYF. The CDR3, as DNA: TGTGCCAGCAGTTTTCGGGGAGGAGAGACCCAGTACTTC.

This clone was counted a single time. This sequence joins TRBV2 and TRBJ1-2; the D is unclear. V was clipped by 3 bases and J by 0 bases, with 11 bases between them. Germline CDR1 is SNHLY and CDR2 is FYNNEI. The CDR3 spans 15 residues. The CDR3 nucleotides are TGTGCCAGCAGTGAGCTACTCGGAGCTAACTATGGCTACACCTTC. Protein product: CASSELLGANYGYTF.

This rearrangement joins TRBV2 to TRBJ1-5; 8 bases match TRBD1. The CDR3 totals 15 residues. In germline, CDR1 is SNHLY, CDR2 FYNNEI. Germline trimming cut 6 bases from V and 0 bases from J; bases unmatched to any gene: 4. CDR3 protein: CASSGTGHSNQPQHF. CDR3 DNA sequence: TGTGCCAGCAGCGGGACAGGACATAGCAATCAGCCCCAGCATTTT. The full variable domain, with the rest looked up from reference TRBV2 and TRBJ1-5, is EPEVTQTPSHQVTQMGQEVILRCVPISNHLYFYWYRQILGQKVEFLVSFYNNEISEKSEIFDDQFSVERPDGSNFTLKIRSTKLEDSAMYFCASSGTGHSNQPQHFGDGTRLSIL.

This chain uses TRBV28 with TRBJ1-1; D remains ambiguous. The CDR3 has 14 amino acids. V was cut by 6 bases and J by 5 bases, with 16 bases left in between. The V gene's germline CDR1 is MDHEN and CDR2 SYDVKM. The CDR3 loop is CASRSAEGTTEAFF. The CDR3 region has the DNA TGTGCCAGCAGAAGTGCCGAAGGTACGACTGAAGCTTTCTTT.

V and J are TRBV30 and TRBJ1-4, with D unresolved. CDR3 length: 11 amino acids. Between the trimmed V and J ends, which lost 5 bases and 5 bases, there was a span of 6 bases. Germline CDR1 and CDR2: GTSNPN and SVGIG (reference sequence). Here the CDR3 DNA reads TGTGCCTGGGGAGGCAATGAAAAACTGTTTTTT. Translating it yields CAWGGNEKLFF.

V is TRBV7-8 and J is TRBJ1-1, with 8 bases lining up with TRBD1. V dropped 3 bases and J dropped 6; count of bases not matched to a gene: 6. Germline assignment: CDR1 SGHVS and CDR2 FQNEAQ. The CDR3 runs to 14 residues. This chain's CDR3 is CASSFRGRISEAFF. In nucleotides, the CDR3 is TGTGCCAGCAGCTTCAGGGGGCGGATCTCTGAAGCTTTCTTT. Based on the CDR3 plus reference TRBV7-8 and TRBJ1-1, the full variable domain is GAGVSQSPRYKVAKRGQDVALRCDPISGHVSLFWYQQALGQGPEFLTYFQNEAQLDKSGLPSDRFFAERPEGSVSTLKIQRTQQEDSAVYLCASSFRGRISEAFFGQGTRLTVV.